The present TCR beta chain was sequenced within a study of persistence of HIV-infected CD4 T cells. Study context: Median time on suppressive ART was less than nine years.

Only one count was recorded for this clone. Its antigen is as yet unknown. The immunoSEQ assay was version 4, run in survey mode. Profiling relied on immunoSEQ multiplex PCR, and the TCRdb table lists in-frame clones only, not all of them. The repertoire consists of tens of thousands of clones, with approximately 70% occurring once and the leading ten covering more than 1.3%. CDR1 and CDR2 from the germline V gene are MDHEN and SYDVKM. V was cut by 5 bases and J by 8 bases, with 11 bases left in between. The CDR3 loop spans 12 amino acids. An overlapping HIV-1 Gag peptide pool stimulated these cells at 0.95 to 1 ug/peptide/mL. Sorting of responding CD4+ T cells relied on upregulated CD40 ligand together with CD69.

Here the sequenced sample was CD4+ T cells sorted from PBMCs after approximately 19-hour stimulation, taken from a patient who received antiretroviral therapy. The chain is built from TRBV28 and TRBJ2-3; D may be TRBD2 (5 bases). The source of this sequence is an adult man with HIV who was CMV-seropositive. The CDR3 loop reads CASSLVGSTQYF. The CDR3 DNA reads as TGTGCCAGCAGTCTAGTGGGGAGTACGCAGTATTTT.